These 9 T cell receptor beta chains came from one sample sequenced in a study of siplizumab effects on memory and regulatory T cells. Using immunoSEQ multiplex PCR, the repertoire was profiled, and TCRdb retains in-frame clones only, with some absent. The repertoire consists of about 69,000 clones, with over 70% occurring once and the leading ten covering 1.7%. Source material: Tregs sorted from blood. These receptors were obtained from a human donor in good health.

This clone was detected only a few times. The chain recombines TRBV2 with TRBJ2-7; a possible D gene is TRBD1 (6 bases). Trimming removed 5 bases at V and 4 bases at J, with 6 bases between. This CDR3 spans 11 amino acids. CDR1 and CDR2 (germline): SNHLY, FYNNEI. Written as DNA, the CDR3 is TGTGCCAGCAGTCAGGGGTACGAGCAGTACTTC. It specifies CASSQGYEQYF.

The DNA for the CDR3 is TGTGCCAGCAGTTACTCAGAGACCCAGTACTTC. Translated: CASSYSETQYF. The chain has TRBV6-5 and TRBJ2-5; D is unclear. V lost 0 bases and J lost 4, with 0 bases in between. The CDR3 contains 11 residues. The germline V gene has CDR1 MNHEY and CDR2 SVGAGI.

The chain is built from TRBV5-4 and TRBJ1-2, with D tentatively TRBD1 (6 bases). This CDR3 contains 15 residues. Trimming pared 0 bases from V and 4 bases from J, leaving 13 bases between. Germline CDR1 SGHNT, CDR2 YYREEE (reference sequence). The DNA of the CDR3 is TGTGCCAGCAGCTTGGCGGGGGGCGAGATCTATGGCTACACCTTC. Amino acids: CASSLAGGEIYGYTF.

This chain uses TRBV19 with TRBJ1-3; D is perhaps TRBD1 (5 bases). V gave up 2 bases and J gave up 0 bases, with 8 bases separating them. Germline assignment: CDR1 LNHDA and CDR2 SQIVND (reference sequence). The CDR3 contains 15 residues. CDR3 sequence: CASSIPQGSGNTIYF. The CDR3 nucleotides are TGTGCCAGTAGTATACCCCAGGGCTCTGGAAACACCATATATTTT.

This clone was recorded only once. The J gene is TRBJ2-3, the V gene TRBV19; the D is unclear. Looked up from germline, CDR1 is LNHDA and CDR2 is SQIVND (reference sequence). V was cut by 4 bases and J by 6 bases, with 5 bases left in between. This CDR3 comprises 11 residues. CDR3 nucleotide sequence: TGTGCCAGTAGTACCTTTGATACGCAGTATTTT. It encodes CASSTFDTQYF.

The chain carries TRBV2 and TRBJ2-7; no definite D call. The V gene's germline CDR1 is SNHLY and CDR2 FYNNEI. The CDR3 has 14 residues. V lost 1 base to trimming and J lost 3 bases, with 10 bases between them. Here the CDR3 DNA reads TGTGCCAGCAGTGAAGGTGTCAGGATCTACGAGCAGTACTTC. Protein sequence: CASSEGVRIYEQYF.

This clone has only a few counts. Germline and junction disagree at one end, which may indicate a read error. This chain connects TRBV27 to TRBJ1-5; D is ambiguous. CDR3 length: 9 amino acids. Germline values: CDR1 MNHEY, CDR2 SMNVEV (reference sequence). CDR3 loop: CASIQPQHF. DNA for the CDR3: TGTGCCAGCATTCAGCCCCAGCATTTT.

This chain connects TRBV18 to TRBJ2-1, with 9 bases matching TRBD2. CDR1 is KGHSH and CDR2 is LQKENI in the germline V gene. Trimming at V came to 6 bases and at J to 4 bases, leaving 4 bases not matched to a gene. This CDR3 contains 14 residues. CDR3 coding DNA: TGTGCCAGCTCCACGACTAGCGGATACAATGAGCAGTTCTTC. Translating it yields CASSTTSGYNEQFF.

This chain links TRBV5-6 with TRBJ1-5, with a weak D call TRBD1 (6 bases). The CDR3 covers 16 residues. V was trimmed by 0 bases and J by 3 bases, leaving 13 bases between them. CDR1 and CDR2 (germline): SGHDT, YYEEEE. The CDR3 DNA follows: TGTGCCAGCAGCTTGGCCCGGGGGGCCTACAATCAGCCCCAGCATTTT. As protein: CASSLARGAYNQPQHF.